This T cell receptor beta chain was identified during a study of CD8 T cells in ankylosing spondylitis. The study, taken as a whole, reports: The disease-linked clones had a CD8+ phenotype and low blood frequencies. Enrichment of disease-linked clones was reportedly significant in matched ankylosing spondylitis synovial fluid. Within ankylosing spondylitis blood, a TCR beta motif made up of roughly eight highly homologous variants appeared to be characteristic. In reactive arthritis synovial fluid and blood, some motif variants had been reported before.

In its sample, this clonotype was seen many times. Antigen unknown. The authors made TCR beta libraries by quantitative 5'-RACE with molecular barcodes. TCRdb fed the 5' RACE reads into MiXCR, producing one record per CDR3 protein. The profile shows about 130,000 distinct CDR3 sequences, more than 15% of them singletons. This CDR3 region has 14 residues. Trimming took 4 bases from V and 3 from J, leaving 13 bases between them. Germline V gene lookup returns CDR1 SGHNT and CDR2 YYREEE (reference sequence). The origin of this receptor is a male donor with ankylosing spondylitis. Sequenced input: blood, either unsorted or a sorted T cell fraction (not recorded which). The chain uses TRBV5-4 and TRBJ1-1; D possibly corresponds to TRBD1 (6 bases). CDR3 protein: CASSPEDSYTEAFF. CDR3 nucleotides: TGTGCCAGCAGCCCTGAGGACAGCTACACTGAAGCTTTCTTT.